This T cell receptor (beta chain) comes out of a study of T cell responses to AZD1222 COVID-19 vaccine. Regarding this clone: Antigen: not known.

This CDR3 is built from 15 residues. Germline V gene data show CDR1 as MNHEY and CDR2 as SVGAGI. After removal of 6 bases from V and 9 bases from J, the junction contained 14 bases not matched to a gene. Some clones are missing from TCRdb's copy, which holds only in-frame ones; the method was immunoSEQ multiplex PCR. The data contain about 130,000 clones, approximately 90% of them singletons. General observations from the study: Donor demographics were predominantly white British with a female majority; clonal diversity may be underestimated. Repertoires were collected only later (after the peak T cell response had occurred). Close to half of all spike-specific TCRs reportedly target regions of the variants that are unmutated.

This TCR was recovered from an adult in good health. Material: peripheral blood, obtained on day 0 of AZD1222 vaccination. The V gene is TRBV6-5, the J gene TRBJ1-3; 7 positions match TRBD1. CDR3 DNA sequence: TGTGCCAGCAGATTTATGACAGGGTTAGAAGTCACCATATATTTT. The encoded protein is CASRFMTGLEVTIYF.